This paragraph reports one T cell receptor (beta chain). Its antigen is as yet unknown. The data are from a study of radiotherapy plus CTLA-4 blockade in lung cancer. Study information: Objective response rate was 15% to 20%; disease control rate, approximately 30%. General study findings and limits: Blood-borne expansion of tumor-derived TCR clones followed radiotherapy plus ipilimumab. Early blood T cell clone dynamics, with interferon-beta, were reported to best predict response.

Looked up from germline, CDR1 is SGHTA and CDR2 is FQGNSA. CDR3 size: 13 residues. Trimming took 3 bases from V and 7 from J, leaving 10 bases between them. Participants had chemo-refractory metastatic non-small-cell lung cancer and were treated with focal radiation plus ipilimumab CTLA-4 blockade. Assay: immunoSEQ multiplex PCR; the TCRdb copy retains only in-frame clones and omits some. The sample gives tens of thousands of clones, roughly 80% of which show up once; about 8% is in the top ten. J is TRBJ2-4 and V is TRBV7-2, with a tentative D call TRBD1 (5 bases). The TCR was taken from a human donor with non-small cell lung cancer who had a complete response to radiotherapy plus ipilimumab. The sequenced sample was peripheral blood, obtained from a patient treated with radiotherapy plus ipilimumab. CDR3 coding DNA: TGTGCCAGCAGCTTCGACAGTCGCAACATTCAGTACTTC. Translated: CASSFDSRNIQYF.